The clone carrying this TCR beta chain was seen a single time. Its antigen remains unknown. The entry originates in a study of T cell repertoires in cytomegalovirus infection. TCRdb recomputed calls from the reads with MiXCR, one row per CDR3 protein. The profile shows 310,000 or so distinct CDR3 sequences, 20% to 30% of them singletons. The CDR3 length is 17 residues. Between the trimmed V and J ends, which lost 0 bases and 1 base, there was a span of 15 bases. CDR1 and CDR2 from the germline V gene are LNHNV and YYDKDF (reference sequence). Sequences were derived from cultured PBMCs, sampled from culture after CMV antigen stimulation. This receptor was identified in a human donor in good health (CMV status not recorded). Some clones in this sample may be carry-over from other donors' samples. The chain employs TRBV15 and TRBJ2-5, with a weak D call TRBD1 (5 bases). The CDR3 region has the DNA TGTGCCACCAGCAGAGACCTCCGCACAGGCGGCCAAGAGACCCAGTACTTC. This sequence encodes CATSRDLRTGGQETQYF.